The T cell receptor beta chain under discussion was sequenced for a study of blood T cell repertoires in COVID-19. CDR3 length equals 12 residues. The germline V gene encodes CDR1 MDHEN and CDR2 SYDVKM. Trimming removed 2 bases at V and 4 bases at J, with 5 bases between. The sample holds a few counts of this clone. Clones were sequenced by immunoSEQ multiplex PCR, and TCRdb holds only the in-frame ones, with some missing. This repertoire shows 200,000 to 250,000 clones, about nine tenths found once; its top ten account for 2% to 3%. This TCR derives from a man aged 30 to 39 with COVID-19, enrolled during active disease. Sequencing was performed on peripheral blood. The chain recombines TRBV28 with TRBJ1-2; no reliable D call. The CDR3: CASSLVLYGYTF. The CDR3 DNA reads TGTGCCAGCAGTTTAGTCCTCTATGGCTACACCTTC.